This record concerns one TCR beta chain sequence. This clone's antigen is unknown. Per-nucleotide qualities are absent, and no much larger clonotype sits a single base away. Libraries were made using UMI-ligation and nested PCR. The beta constant-region primer was an equimolar mix of two oligonucleotides covering both TRBC1 and TRBC2. The ligated cDNA went through four rounds of PCR with nested alpha and beta constant-region primers together with the SP2 primer. A single-stranded oligonucleotide bearing the SP2 primer plus a 12-nucleotide UMI was ligated onto the 3' end of the cDNA by T4 RNA ligase 1. Incubation of the ligation reaction was carried out at 16 degrees C for about 20-25 hours. PCR2 was usually performed as a SYBR Green qPCR and halted at a preset threshold so that over-amplification would not occur. Every purification after the first one was done using Agencourt AMPure XP magnetic beads. Library quantification was done by Qubit, followed by a TapeStation check on which the main peak was expected at around 650 bp. Sequencing of the pooled libraries was done on an Illumina MiSeq using v2 2x251 paired-end kits, which typically yielded roughly 0.95-2.1 million reads per sample. Libraries were pooled at approximately 3.7 nM per sample, and about 4.5-7% PhiX was added to improve cluster recognition. The authors' analysis ran thus. Decombinator assigned V and J genes to Demultiplexor-processed FASTQ reads by tag matching, allowing a single base-pair mismatch. By using UMIs, Collapsinator corrected both sequencing errors and the frequency errors caused by PCR heterogeneity. TCRs were translated and CDR3s were extracted from the conserved cysteine to the FGXG phenylalanine by CDR3Translator, with non-productive sequences being flagged. Gini, Shannon entropy and inverse Simpson indices were computed after subsampling the repertoires to the same number of UMI-defined TCRs. Within the linear range, a power law was fitted by maximum likelihood to the distributions of clonotype abundance. Similar UMI counts, unique TCR numbers and clonal distributions were obtained with the pipeline and with MIGEC on one naive CD8 sample. One analysis removed from the naive repertoire any naive TCRs that were also present in any memory subset from the same donor. Repertoires were searched for approximately 7,000 CMV-associated CDR3 sequences compiled from VDJdb and a published dataset. TCRdb ran its own pipeline on the public reads, namely fastp trimming at Q25 and MiXCR clone calling, and kept in-frame beta chains. Each entry is one CDR3 protein sequence, shown with its most common DNA and genes. The V and J calls shown here were made by TCRdb, not taken from the authors' results. This sample gives over 110,000 distinct CDR3 sequences in total; approximately 21% of them show up just once. Of the sample, approximately 0.63% falls within the top ten clones.

From the second PCR step onward, the TCR alpha chain libraries and the TCR beta chain libraries were amplified separately. CMV status of each donor was established by measuring IFNgamma production from CD4+ T cells after fresh PBMCs were stimulated overnight with CMV viral lysate. CD4 T cells were positively selected using Miltenyi beads, after which CD8 T cells were positively selected from the CD4-negative fraction. Cells stained for CD3, CD4, CD8, CD45RA, CD27 and a live/dead dye were sorted on a BD Aria II into four subsets by CD45RA and CD27. Blood was obtained from a few healthy volunteers, and the blood from each volunteer was fractionated into CD4 and CD8 T cells and subsequently into four differentiation subsets. About 110 ml of peripheral blood was drawn per donor, and PBMC were isolated by Ficoll-Paque PLUS density-gradient centrifugation. Sorted cells were lysed in RLT buffer, and RNA was extracted with a Qiagen RNeasy kit and stored at -80°C.

V is pared back by 0 bases and J by 5 bases, with 11 bases lying between the germline termini. From its cysteine to its phenylalanine, the CDR3 spans 14 amino acids. Only the CDR3 DNA stays, 42 bases, in frame from base 1. CDR1 and CDR2, looked up from the germline V gene, are MGHDK and SYGVNS. This entry belongs to a study of naive and memory T cell subsets (TCRdb year 2017). Regarding the complete study: The study applied an open-source, UMI-based TCR alpha and beta sequencing pipeline to sorted naive and memory peripheral blood T cell subsets. IgG serology results and the functional CMV T cell responses were in complete agreement. RNA was DNase-treated and reverse transcribed with TCR constant-region primers, mostly using SuperScript III.

Study-level results and caveats: A power law was followed by TCR abundance, with an exponent that differed between naive and memory subsets but was consistent across the three individuals. After error correction, over 85% of naive TCR sequences appeared only once, giving much steeper abundance distributions than memory subsets. The repertoire findings for the naive and memory subsets could not be validated, as no ground truth was available. In both CD4 and CD8 cells, the Gini index increased while Shannon and inverse Simpson diversity decreased from naive through CM, EM and EMRA. RNA-based TCR counts may be affected by expression changes linked to T cell activation and differentiation. Naive repertoires, especially CD8, contained a few larger clonotypes, possibly memory cells re-expressing CD45RA. Single alpha or beta chain sequences, rather than paired alpha/beta receptors, were used to define clonotypes.

The chain was built from TRBV25-1 and TRBJ2-7; no D segment can be confidently identified. What was sequenced was naive CD8+ T cells from blood. The label giving this sample's cell subset or site can be read as: naive T cells, CD45RA high CD27+. The TCR comes from a human donor in good health. The CDR3 loop reads CASSEYYGSDEQYF. DNA sequence: TGTGCCAGCAGTGAATATTACGGCAGCGACGAGCAGTACTTC.